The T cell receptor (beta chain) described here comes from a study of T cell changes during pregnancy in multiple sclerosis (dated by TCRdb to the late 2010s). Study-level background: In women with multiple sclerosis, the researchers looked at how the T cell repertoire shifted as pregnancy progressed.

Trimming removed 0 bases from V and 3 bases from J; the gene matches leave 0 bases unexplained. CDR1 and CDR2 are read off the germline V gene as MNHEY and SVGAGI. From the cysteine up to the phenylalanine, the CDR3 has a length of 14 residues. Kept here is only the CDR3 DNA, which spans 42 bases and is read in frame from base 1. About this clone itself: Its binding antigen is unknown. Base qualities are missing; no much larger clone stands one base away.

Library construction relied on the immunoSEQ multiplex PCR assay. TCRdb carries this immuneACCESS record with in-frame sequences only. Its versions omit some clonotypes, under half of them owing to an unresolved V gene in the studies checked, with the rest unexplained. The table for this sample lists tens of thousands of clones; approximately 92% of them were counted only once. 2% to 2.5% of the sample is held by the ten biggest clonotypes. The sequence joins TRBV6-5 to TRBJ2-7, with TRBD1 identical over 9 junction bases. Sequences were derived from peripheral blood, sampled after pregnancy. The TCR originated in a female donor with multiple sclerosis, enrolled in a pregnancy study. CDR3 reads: CASSYSTGGYEQYF. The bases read TGTGCCAGCAGTTACTCGACAGGGGGCTACGAGCAGTACTTC.